Included here is one T cell receptor (beta chain) sequence, with context. Its cognate antigen is unknown. This table comes from immunoSEQ multiplex PCR, and its TCRdb copy is limited to in-frame clones, with some not included. The table shows about 150,000 clones, with roughly 89% occurring only once. The CDR3 extends over 14 amino acids. Germline loops: CDR1 LNHDA, CDR2 SQIVND (reference sequence). V shed 4 bases and J shed 5 bases, with 11 bases lying between them. The time point here: blood 2 weeks post-SBRT. Treatment specified: 15 Gy SBRT to primary tumor, nephrectomy 4 weeks later. Blood was sampled at baseline, 2 weeks and 4 weeks after SBRT. The tumor was a clear cell renal cell carcinoma. This entry comes from a study of radiation and T cells in renal cell carcinoma. The study, taken as a whole, reports: In blood, top tumor clones expanded by 2 weeks, shrinking by 4.

This TCR was recovered from a woman between 50 and 59 years old with renal cell carcinoma. Sequencing used blood, obtained from a patient whose treatment included radiotherapy and nephrectomy. The chain is built from TRBV19 and TRBJ1-4; TRBD1 is a possible D gene (5 bases). The CDR3 reads CASSKPTVNEKLFF. DNA for the CDR3: TGTGCCAGTAGTAAGCCGACAGTGAATGAAAAACTGTTTTTT.